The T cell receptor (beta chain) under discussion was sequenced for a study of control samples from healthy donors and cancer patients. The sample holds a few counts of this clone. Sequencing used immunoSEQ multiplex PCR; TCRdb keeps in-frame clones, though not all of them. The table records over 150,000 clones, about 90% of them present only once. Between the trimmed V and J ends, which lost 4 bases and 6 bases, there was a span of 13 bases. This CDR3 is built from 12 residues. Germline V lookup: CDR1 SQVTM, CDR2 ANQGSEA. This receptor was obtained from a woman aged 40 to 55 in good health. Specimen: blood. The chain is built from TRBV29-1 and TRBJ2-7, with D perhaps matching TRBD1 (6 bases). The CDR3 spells CSVGPGGGEQYF. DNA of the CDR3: TGCAGCGTTGGACCTGGGGGCGGCGAGCAGTACTTC.